The source of this T cell receptor (beta chain) is a study of blood T cell repertoires in COVID-19. Background on the study: COVID-19 samples, acute and convalescent, were from the United States, Italy and Spain. From T cells, B-cell-depleted T cells, or PBMCs came the material, which was cDNA or gDNA.

The CDR3 has 16 residues. Germline values: CDR1 SEHNR, CDR2 FQNEAQ (reference sequence). Unmatched junction bases numbered 6, after V lost 5 bases and J lost 4 bases. Which cohort a participant joined came from the clinical history participants gave. Two negative PCRs, clearance, or symptom resolution had been documented for recovered Cohort 3 donors. Libraries were prepared by immunoSEQ multiplex PCR; TCRdb keeps only in-frame clonotypes and omits some of them. Among 300,000 to 350,000 clones, roughly 85% were seen once, and the ten largest hold 2.2%. The sequence derives from a man aged 25-45 years who had recovered from COVID-19. Material: PBMCs or T cells enriched from blood (not recorded which). The rearrangement links TRBV7-9 to TRBJ1-6; 9 nucleotides match TRBD1. CDR3 in amino acids: CASSATGGGYNSPLHF. The CDR3 region has the DNA TGTGCCAGCAGCGCGACAGGGGGGGGATATAATTCACCCCTCCACTTT. Full variable domain (outside the CDR3, taken from reference TRBV7-9 and TRBJ1-6): DTGVSQNPRHKITKRGQNVTFRCDPISEHNRLYWYRQTLGQGPEFLTYFQNEAQLEKSRLLSDRFSAERPKGSFSTLEIQRTEQGDSAMYLCASSATGGGYNSPLHFGNGTRLTVT.